A single sample is the source of the 31 T cell receptor beta chains below, sequenced in a study of blood T cell repertoires in COVID-19. Measured with immunoSEQ multiplex PCR; TCRdb has only the in-frame clones, and not every one. The sample records more than 95,000 clones, more than 65% being singletons. Sequences were obtained from peripheral blood. The source of these receptors is a woman between 65 and 79 years old with acute or convalescent COVID-19.

This rearrangement joins TRBV14 to TRBJ1-1, with D uncertain. This CDR3 spans 14 amino acids. CDR1 is SGHDN and CDR2 is FVKESK in the germline V gene. Trimming stripped 1 base from V and 7 bases from J, with 13 bases between. CDR3 sequence (DNA): TGTGCCAGCAGCCAAGTATCAGGAGGAATTGAAGCTTTCTTT. Its translation is CASSQVSGGIEAFF.

The V call is TRBV5-4, the J call TRBJ1-2; TRBD1 agrees at 9 bases. Germline V lookup: CDR1 SGHNT, CDR2 YYREEE (reference sequence). The CDR3 sequence is 15 residues long. V was clipped by 3 bases and J by 4 bases; unmatched bases: 7. The CDR3 spells CASSSGQGRAYGYTF. For the CDR3, the DNA is TGTGCCAGCAGCTCGGGACAGGGAAGGGCCTATGGCTACACCTTC.

V usage is TRBV28 and J usage is TRBJ1-2; 9 bases fit TRBD1. Unmatched junction bases numbered 3, after V lost 5 bases and J lost 2 bases. Germline V gives CDR1 MDHEN, CDR2 SYDVKM. This CDR3 is 14 amino acids long. The DNA of the CDR3 is TGTGCCAGCAGTCCTGGACAGGGGAACTATGGCTACACCTTC. It yields the protein CASSPGQGNYGYTF.

A few counts support this clone. The chain joins TRBV14 to TRBJ1-2; TRBD1 matches at 8 bases. The CDR3 spans 16 residues. Germline values: CDR1 SGHDN, CDR2 FVKESK. V was clipped by 1 base and J by 2 bases; unmatched bases: 6. The CDR3 DNA sequence: TGTGCCAGCAGCCAAGGAATTCAGGGGGCGAACTATGGCTACACCTTC. This translates into CASSQGIQGANYGYTF.

This chain connects TRBV4-1 to TRBJ2-2; TRBD2 matches at 9 bases. This CDR3 comprises 18 residues. Germline V lookup: CDR1 MGHRA, CDR2 YSYEKL. J gave up 3 bases and V 8 bases, and 16 bases lay outside the gene matches. The CDR3, as DNA: TGCGCCAGCCGGCCCGGGGTAGCGGGGGCGGGGTACACCGGGGAGCTGTTTTTT. Its translation is CASRPGVAGAGYTGELFF.

This clone was seen a single time. The gene calls are TRBV5-5 and TRBJ2-2, with D possibly TRBD1 on 6 matching bases. Germline V CDR1 and CDR2: SGHKS, YYEKEE (reference sequence). Between the trimmed V and J ends, which lost 2 bases and 4 bases, there was a span of 12 bases. The CDR3 runs 15 residues. The CDR3 loop reads CASSFGQMATGELFF. In DNA, the CDR3 is TGTGCCAGCAGCTTCGGACAGATGGCCACCGGGGAGCTGTTTTTT.

This chain connects TRBV5-1 to TRBJ2-5; 8 bases align to TRBD1. The CDR3 is made up of 13 amino acids. V lost 4 bases and J lost 4; bases outside the gene matches: 3. Germline lookup yields CDR1 SGHRS and CDR2 YFSETQ. DNA of the CDR3: TGCGCCAGCAGCCACACAGGGGGAGAGACCCAGTACTTC. It specifies CASSHTGGETQYF.

Worth noting for this clone: An end of the junction differs from the germline gene, which may be a read error. Other DNA sequences from this sample encode an identical CDR3 as well. The CDR3 region is CAARGRLAGGPGAGELFF. The CDR3 nucleotides read TGCGCCGCCCGGGGGCGGCTAGCGGGGGGGCCGGGTGCCGGGGAGCTGTTTTTT. J is TRBJ2-2 and V is TRBV2; 12 bases map to TRBD2. CDR1 and CDR2 from the germline V gene are SNHLY and FYNNEI. The length of the CDR3 is 18 residues.

The gene calls are TRBV6-1 and TRBJ2-1; TRBD1 aligns across 9 bases. The length of the CDR3 is 17 residues. Germline CDR1 MNHNS, CDR2 SASEGT. After removal of 3 bases from V and 0 bases from J, the junction contained 6 bases not matched to a gene. The CDR3 is CASSEGTGSLSYNEQFF. DNA for the CDR3: TGTGCCAGCAGTGAGGGGACAGGGTCACTCTCCTACAATGAGCAGTTCTTC.

V gene TRBV5-1 combines with J gene TRBJ2-1, with 14 bases aligning to TRBD2. This CDR3 is 17 amino acids long. The V gene end was trimmed by 0 bases and the J gene end by 4 bases; junction bases not matched to a gene: 3. Germline lookup yields CDR1 SGHRS and CDR2 YFSETQ. CDR3 amino acids: CASSLARLAGGYNEQFF. As DNA, the CDR3 is TGCGCCAGCAGCTTGGCCAGACTAGCGGGGGGGTACAATGAGCAGTTCTTC.

The chain couples TRBV4-2 to TRBJ2-1; 16 positions agree with TRBD2. The CDR3 length is 20 residues. The V gene end was trimmed by 4 bases and the J gene end by 3 bases; junction bases not matched to a gene: 12. The germline gives CDR1 LGHNA, CDR2 YNFKEQ. The CDR3 spells CASSRQGGTSGRAGYNEQFF. In nucleotides, the CDR3 is TGTGCCAGCAGCCGACAGGGTGGGACTAGCGGGAGGGCCGGCTACAATGAGCAGTTCTTC.

The chain employs TRBV5-1 and TRBJ1-1; D uncertain. Trimming took 0 bases from V and 0 from J, leaving 15 bases between them. This CDR3 contains 17 residues. The germline gives CDR1 SGHRS, CDR2 YFSETQ. This CDR3 is CASSLGQASSLNTEAFF. In nucleotides, the CDR3 is TGCGCCAGCAGCTTGGGTCAGGCTAGCAGTCTGAACACTGAAGCTTTCTTT.

This clone came up a few times. The gene calls are TRBV6-5 and TRBJ1-2; 7 bases line up with TRBD1. Germline V CDR1 and CDR2: MNHEY, SVGAGI. V shed 7 bases and J 3 bases; nucleotides not matched to a gene: 5. The CDR3 length is 13 residues. The CDR3 DNA sequence: TGTGCCAGCAAAGGACAGGCAGACTATGGCTACACCTTC. It specifies CASKGQADYGYTF.

The rearrangement joins TRBV4-1 to TRBJ1-4, with TRBD1 identical over 7 bases. V lost 5 bases and J lost 8; bases outside the gene matches: 11. The germline CDR1 and CDR2 sequences are MGHRA and YSYEKL. The CDR3 runs to 15 residues. The CDR3 sequence is CASSNLQGSREKLFF. In DNA form, the CDR3 reads TGCGCCAGCAGCAACCTACAGGGGAGTCGGGAAAAACTGTTTTTT.

Comment on this clone: Other DNA sequences of this sample code for an identical CDR3. J is TRBJ1-3 and V is TRBV7-9, with D hard to call. Germline V lookup: CDR1 SEHNR, CDR2 FQNEAQ (reference sequence). Deletions cut 1 base from V and 1 base from J, with 5 bases between. CDR3 length: 14 amino acids. In nucleotides, the CDR3 is TGTGCCAGCAGCTTAGGCGTTTCTGGAAACACCATATATTTT. It translates to CASSLGVSGNTIYF.

The chain uses TRBV7-3 and TRBJ2-3; D might be TRBD2 (5 bases). The V gene's germline CDR1 is SGHTA and CDR2 FQGTGA. The CDR3 is 16 residues long. The V end was cut by 1 base, the J end by 6 bases, with 17 bases between. In DNA form, the CDR3 reads TGTGCCAGCAGCTTAAATCCTTGGCGGCGAGGGGATACGCAGTATTTT. It codes for CASSLNPWRRGDTQYF. Full variable domain (outside the CDR3, taken from reference TRBV7-3 and TRBJ2-3): GAGVSQTPSNKVTEKGKYVELRCDPISGHTALYWYRQSLGQGPEFLIYFQGTGAADDSGLPNDRFFAVRPEGSVSTLKIQRTERGDSAVYLCASSLNPWRRGDTQYFGPGTRLTVL.

The rearrangement uses TRBV7-2 and TRBJ2-7, with TRBD2 as a possible D gene (5 bases). The CDR3 runs to 15 residues. V was shortened by 5 bases and J by 1 base, with 15 bases between the two germline ends. Germline CDR1 is SGHTA and CDR2 is FQGNSA. The CDR3, as DNA: TGTGCCAGCAGCCTTACGGACTCATCTTCCTACGAGCAGTACTTC. Encoded protein: CASSLTDSSSYEQYF.

The J gene is TRBJ2-5, the V gene TRBV19, with D perhaps matching TRBD1 (5 bases). The germline V and J ends were trimmed by 7 bases and 3 bases, with 12 bases remaining between them. Germline assignment: CDR1 LNHDA and CDR2 SQIVND (reference sequence). The CDR3 runs 13 residues. The CDR3 DNA sequence: TGTGCCAGTACTTCCGCGGACAAAGAGACCCAGTACTTC. This sequence encodes CASTSADKETQYF.

V usage is TRBV6-5 and J usage is TRBJ2-7; 11 bases are a match to TRBD1. Germline trimming cut 10 bases from V and 4 bases from J; bases unmatched to any gene: 12. Germline lookup yields CDR1 MNHEY and CDR2 SVGAGI. The CDR3 length is 15 residues. The chain's CDR3 is CAIRRGTGGKYEQYF. In DNA form, the CDR3 reads TGTGCCATCAGACGTGGGACAGGGGGGAAGTACGAGCAGTACTTC.

This rearrangement joins TRBV3-1 (or the pseudogene TRBV3-2) to TRBJ2-5, with 9 bases that match TRBD2. J gave up 5 bases and V 8 bases, and 9 bases lay outside the gene matches. Germline V gene sequence: CDR1 LGHDT, CDR2 YNNKEL (reference sequence). CDR3 length: 14 residues. This CDR3 reads CASSPSGTEETQYF. CDR3 sequence (DNA): TGTGCCAGCTCCCCTAGCGGGACGGAGGAGACCCAGTACTTC.

This clone was observed a few times. This chain connects TRBV5-4 to TRBJ1-1; D is undetermined. The V end lost 6 bases, the J end lost 1 base, and 28 bases lay between the germline ends. Germline V gives CDR1 SGHNT, CDR2 YYREEE (reference sequence). The CDR3 is 19 residues long. Written as DNA, the CDR3 is TGTGCCAGCACCGGCGGGATTTTTGGTTCGGAGTTGACGAACACTGAAGCTTTCTTT. Its translation: CASTGGIFGSELTNTEAFF.

This rearrangement joins TRBV2 to TRBJ2-3; tentatively, D is TRBD2 (7 bases). CDR1 is SNHLY, CDR2 FYNNEI, per germline. CDR3 length equals 13 residues. Trimming cost V 10 bases and J 6 bases, with 17 bases left between them. CDR3 nucleotides: TGTGCCACCTCGGGGGGCTATGGGGATACGCAGTATTTT. Encoded protein: CATSGGYGDTQYF.

The rearrangement joins TRBV10-3 to TRBJ1-1; possible D gene TRBD1, 5 bases. Germline V gene sequence: CDR1 ENHRY, CDR2 SYGVKD. The CDR3 totals 14 residues. Trimming stripped 6 bases from V and 4 bases from J, with 15 bases between. CDR3 sequence: CAIRPTGGSTEAFF. Here the CDR3 DNA reads TGTGCCATCAGGCCGACGGGGGGGAGCACTGAAGCTTTCTTT.

The CDR3 region is CASSLMRNEQYF. The CDR3 DNA reads TGTGCCAGCAGTTTAATGCGAAACGAGCAGTACTTC. The chain joins TRBV28 to TRBJ2-7; unclear D gene. V was clipped by 2 bases and J by 5 bases, with 7 bases between them. The CDR3 totals 12 residues. CDR1 and CDR2 from the germline V gene are MDHEN and SYDVKM.

The CDR3 loop is CSATESTDTQYF. CDR3 nucleotides: TGCAGCGCTACAGAGAGCACAGATACGCAGTATTTT. J is TRBJ2-3 and V is TRBV29-1; the D is unclear. Looked up from germline, CDR1 is SQVTM and CDR2 is ANQGSEA. The CDR3 is 12 amino acids. V was clipped by 7 bases and J by 0 bases, with 8 bases between them.

The V call is TRBV13, the J call TRBJ2-7; D remains ambiguous. The CDR3 is made up of 13 amino acids. The V gene's germline CDR1 is PRHDT and CDR2 FYEKMQ (reference sequence). V was trimmed by 3 bases and J by 2 bases, leaving 8 bases between them. The CDR3 is CASSLGLAYEQYF. In nucleotides, the CDR3 is TGTGCCAGCAGCTTGGGTCTAGCCTACGAGCAGTACTTC.

The chain is built from TRBV7-9 and TRBJ2-3; unclear D gene. Trimming removed 5 bases at V and 4 bases at J, with 10 bases between. The CDR3 covers 13 residues. CDR1 is SEHNR, CDR2 FQNEAQ, per germline (reference sequence). The CDR3 region is CASSPSSADTQYF. The CDR3 DNA sequence: TGTGCCAGCAGCCCCTCCTCAGCAGATACGCAGTATTTT.

The V call is TRBV20-1, the J call TRBJ1-1; the D is unclear. Trimming removed 3 bases from V and 6 bases from J, with 8 bases in between. Germline assignment: CDR1 DFQATT and CDR2 SNEGSKA (reference sequence). The CDR3 has 11 amino acids. The CDR3 DNA reads TGCAGTGCTAGGAGGCAAGCTGAAGCTTTCTTT. Translating it yields CSARRQAEAFF.

The sample holds a few counts of this clone. The chain links TRBV27 to TRBJ2-7, with D tentatively TRBD2 (6 bases). V lost 6 bases, J lost 2 bases, and 29 bases lay in between. This CDR3 has 19 residues. The germline V gene encodes CDR1 MNHEY and CDR2 SMNVEV (reference sequence). CDR3 protein: CASRALRRAGLALTYEQYF. CDR3 bases: TGTGCCAGCAGAGCTCTCCGGAGGGCGGGTCTCGCTCTAACCTACGAGCAGTACTTC.

This sequence joins TRBV6-6 and TRBJ1-2; TRBD1 aligns across 8 bases. CDR1 and CDR2 (germline): MNHNY, SVGAGI (reference sequence). The junction had 6 bases not matched to a gene; V was cut back by 5 bases and J by 4 bases. CDR3 size: 14 residues. The CDR3 bases are TGTGCCAGCAGTCCCGGGACAGGCAGCTATGGCTACACCTTC. Residues: CASSPGTGSYGYTF.

The CDR3 DNA reads TGCGCCAGCAGCTTGGGGTCTAGCGGTACCGGGGAGCTGTTTTTT. It codes for CASSLGSSGTGELFF. The V call is TRBV5-1, the J call TRBJ2-2; 7 nucleotides match TRBD2. This CDR3 region has 15 residues. J lost 5 bases, V lost 0 bases, and 4 bases had no gene match. CDR1 is SGHRS, CDR2 YFSETQ, per germline.